These T cell receptor beta chains were read from a single sample in a study of lymphopenia after photon versus proton radiotherapy. Assay used: immunoSEQ multiplex PCR; TCRdb lists only in-frame clones, some missing. The table has 67,000 or so clones, approximately 87% seen once. The sample here was peripheral blood, taken from a patient treated with proton-based radiotherapy. The source is a man at least 80 years old with esophageal cancer. The CDR3 runs from the conserved cysteine through the conserved F or W. D genes are given only for firm matches. Some rows mark clone size as missing; the rest say once, few, many or name a class of expanded clone.

d_gene	abundance	v_gene	j_gene	CDR3nt	CDR3aa
TRBD2	once	TRBV14	TRBJ2-2	TGTGCCAGCAGCCCGATGGGAGCGGGAGTCGCCGGGGAGCTGTTTTTT	CASSPMGAGVAGELFF
-	few	TRBV30	TRBJ1-5	TGTGCCTGGAGTGTCGCGGGTGATCAGCCCCAGCATTTT	CAWSVAGDQPQHF
-	few	TRBV19	TRBJ1-1	TGTGCCAGTAGTATTAGGCTGAACACTGAAGCTTTCTTT	CASSIRLNTEAFF
-	-	TRBV18	TRBJ2-4	TGTGCCAGCTCACCAGTAGCCAAAAACATTCAGTACTTC	CASSPVAKNIQYF
-	-	TRBV7-2	TRBJ1-5	TGTGCCAGCAGCAGAGGTTATCAGCCCCAGCATTTT	CASSRGYQPQHF
-	-	TRBV7-2	TRBJ2-1	TGTGCCAGCAGCTTAAGAGGGTCCTACAATGAGCAGTTCTTC	CASSLRGSYNEQFF
-	-	TRBV27	TRBJ1-2	TGTGCCAGCAGGGGGGAAACGAGGTATGGCTACACCTTC	CASRGETRYGYTF
TRBD1	-	TRBV7-2	TRBJ1-5	TGTGCCAGCAGCTCAGGACAGGGGCTCAGGGGTCAGCCCCAGCATTTT	CASSSGQGLRGQPQHF
TRBD1	-	TRBV5-1	TRBJ1-1	TGCGCCAGCAGCTTGGCACAGGGGGCCCACACTGAAGCTTTCTTT	CASSLAQGAHTEAFF
TRBD2	-	TRBV19	TRBJ2-3	TGTGCCAGTCATCCTGGCGCAGCGGGAGAGGAGACAGATACGCAGTATTTT	CASHPGAAGEETDTQYF
-	medium-sized	TRBV9	TRBJ1-3	TGTGCCAGCAGCGTAGATAACTCTGGAAACACCATATATTTT	CASSVDNSGNTIYF
-	-	TRBV9	TRBJ1-1	TGTGCCAGCAGCGCTGACACAGCCTCTCTAGAAGCTTTCTTT	CASSADTASLEAFF
-	-	TRBV9	TRBJ2-3	TGTGCCAGCAGCGTAGGTCTAGGAGAGGGAGCTGATACGCAGTATTTT	CASSVGLGEGADTQYF
TRBD1	once	TRBV19	TRBJ1-5	TGTGCCAGTAGTGGCCGCCGGACAGGCTCAGTTTATAGCAATCAGCCCCAGCATTTT	CASSGRRTGSVYSNQPQHF
-	-	TRBV4-3	TRBJ2-3	TGCGCCAGCAGCCAAGTATTATATAAAGCAGTATTTTTT	CASSQVLYKAVFF
-	-	TRBV18	TRBJ2-4	TGTGCCAGCTCACCCCAGGTGGACAGCGAAAACATTCAGTACTTC	CASSPQVDSENIQYF
-	-	TRBV27	TRBJ2-6	TGTGCCAGCAGACTACGGACAAGCTCTGGGGCCAACGTCCTGACTTTC	CASRLRTSSGANVLTF
-	-	TRBV5-1	TRBJ1-1	TGCGCCAGCAGGTCGGGGGGCGATAAGGGTGAAGCTTTCTTT	CASRSGGDKGEAFF
-	once	TRBV4-2	TRBJ2-4	TGTGCCAGCAGCAATTTACATCACAGGGTTAACATTCAGTACTTC	CASSNLHHRVNIQYF
-	few	TRBV6-5	TRBJ2-1	TGTGCCAGCAGATTACAGGCTGGAGAGGGCAATGAGCAGTTCTTC	CASRLQAGEGNEQFF
-	-	TRBV19	TRBJ2-1	TGTGCCAGTAGTATTGGAGTGGCCAGAGGTGAGCAGTTCTTC	CASSIGVARGEQFF
-	-	TRBV11-3	TRBJ2-1	TGTGCCAGCAGCTTTCGGGGGAGCTCCTACAATGAGCAGTTCTTC	CASSFRGSSYNEQFF
TRBD1	-	TRBV19	TRBJ2-2	TGTGCCAGTAAAGGTAGACAGGGGGCTCACGGGGAGCTGTTTTTT	CASKGRQGAHGELFF
TRBD2	-	TRBV7-9	TRBJ2-1	TGTGCCAGCAGCTTGCGCGTGGAGGGGAGGGATGAGCAGTTCTTC	CASSLRVEGRDEQFF
-	-	TRBV29-1	TRBJ2-2	TGCAGCGTTGAAGACCCCAGACCAGGGAACACCGGGGAGCTGTTTTTT	CSVEDPRPGNTGELFF
-	-	TRBV19	TRBJ2-5	TGTGCCAGTAGCCCAACTGGGGCGGAGACCCAGTACTTC	CASSPTGAETQYF
-	-	TRBV18	TRBJ1-2	TGTGCCAGCTCACACGGCAGGGTATATGGCTACACCTTC	CASSHGRVYGYTF
-	-	TRBV30	TRBJ2-7	TGTGCCTGGAGTTTTAGAACCCCCGTCTACGAGCAGTACTTC	CAWSFRTPVYEQYF
TRBD1	-	TRBV14	TRBJ1-1	TGTGCCAGCAGCCAGGGACAGGGAATGGGTCCTGAAGCTTTCTTT	CASSQGQGMGPEAFF
TRBD1	-	TRBV19	TRBJ1-1	TGTGCCAGTACCCCTTGGGGACAGGGGAACACTGAAGCTTTCTTT	CASTPWGQGNTEAFF
TRBD1	-	TRBV6-1	TRBJ1-3	TGTGCCAGCAGTCCCCAGGGGGCCGCCGGAAACACCATATATTTT	CASSPQGAAGNTIYF
-	-	TRBV10-3	TRBJ1-2	TGTGCCATCAGGGGAACTCGAGACAACTATGGCTACACCTTC	CAIRGTRDNYGYTF
-	-	TRBV18	TRBJ2-7	TGTGCCAGCTCACCACCACAGGGAGGTGTATACGAGCAGTACTTC	CASSPPQGGVYEQYF
-	once	TRBV7-7	TRBJ1-1	TGTGCTAGCAGCTCCTCAATGAACACTGAAGCTTTCTTT	CASSSSMNTEAFF
-	-	TRBV7-9	TRBJ1-2	TGTGCCAGCAGCTTAGGGACGGGGCCCTATGGCTACACCTTC	CASSLGTGPYGYTF
-	-	TRBV30	TRBJ1-2	TGTGCCCGGCGCCCGCGACACGGAGCCTATGGCTACACCTTC	CARRPRHGAYGYTF
TRBD1	-	TRBV18	TRBJ1-3	TGTGCCAGCTCACTGGGACAGGGGAGTGGAAACACCATATATTTT	CASSLGQGSGNTIYF
TRBD1	-	TRBV7-9	TRBJ1-1	TGTGCCAGCAGCTCGGCGGGGAGGGGGCGAGAAGCTTTCTTT	CASSSAGRGREAFF
-	once	TRBV9	TRBJ1-1	TGTGCCAGCAGCCCGAGACCCGGACAAACCACTGAAGCTTTCTTT	CASSPRPGQTTEAFF
-	-	TRBV2	TRBJ2-1	TGTGCCAGCAGTCCGAGACATCGCTCCTACAATGAGCAGTTCTTC	CASSPRHRSYNEQFF
-	-	TRBV2	TRBJ2-3	TGTGCCAGCAGTCGGGAGAAGGAGGATACGCAGTATTTT	CASSREKEDTQYF
-	-	TRBV30	TRBJ2-5	TGTGCCTGGAGTCGATGGGCAGAGACCCAGTACTTC	CAWSRWAETQYF
-	-	TRBV7-6	TRBJ2-5	TGTGCCAGCAGCTTTGGCATGACGGCCAGCCAAGAGACCCAGTACTTC	CASSFGMTASQETQYF
-	-	TRBV7-9	TRBJ2-5	TGTGCCAGCCGGTGGGGCCAAGAGACCCAGTACTTC	CASRWGQETQYF
-	-	TRBV10-3	TRBJ2-5	TGTGCCATCAGTGAGGGCCGATGGGAGACCCAGTACTTC	CAISEGRWETQYF
TRBD1	-	TRBV27	TRBJ1-4	TGTGCCAGCAGGATCGGGACAGGGGCTCAAGGAAAACTGTTTTTT	CASRIGTGAQGKLFF